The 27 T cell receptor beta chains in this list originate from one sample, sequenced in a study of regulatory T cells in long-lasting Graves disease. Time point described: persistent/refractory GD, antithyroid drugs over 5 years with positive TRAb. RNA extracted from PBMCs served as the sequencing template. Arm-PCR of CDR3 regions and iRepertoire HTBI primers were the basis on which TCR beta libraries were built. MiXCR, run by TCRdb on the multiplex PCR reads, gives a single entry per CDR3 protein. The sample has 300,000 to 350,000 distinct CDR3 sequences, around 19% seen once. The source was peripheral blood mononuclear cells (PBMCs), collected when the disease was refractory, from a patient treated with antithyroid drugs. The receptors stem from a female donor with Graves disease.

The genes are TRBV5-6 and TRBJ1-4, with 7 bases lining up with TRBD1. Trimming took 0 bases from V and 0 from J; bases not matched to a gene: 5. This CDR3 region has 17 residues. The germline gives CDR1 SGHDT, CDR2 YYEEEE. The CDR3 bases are TGTGCCAGCAGCTTGGCACAGGGGCATGCAACTAATGAAAAACTGTTTTTT. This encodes CASSLAQGHATNEKLFF. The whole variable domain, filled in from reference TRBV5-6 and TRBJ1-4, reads DAGVTQSPTHLIKTRGQQVTLRCSPKSGHDTVSWYQQALGQGPQFIFQYYEEEERQRGNFPDRFSGHQFPNYSSELNVNALLLGDSALYLCASSLAQGHATNEKLFFGSGTQLSVL.

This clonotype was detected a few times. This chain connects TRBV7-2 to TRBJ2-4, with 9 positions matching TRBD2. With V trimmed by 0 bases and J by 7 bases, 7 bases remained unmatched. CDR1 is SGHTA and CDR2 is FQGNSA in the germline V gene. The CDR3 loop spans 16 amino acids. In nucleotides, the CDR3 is TGTGCCAGCAGCTTAGCAGTCGCTAGCGGGGCCAACATTCAGTACTTC. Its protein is CASSLAVASGANIQYF.

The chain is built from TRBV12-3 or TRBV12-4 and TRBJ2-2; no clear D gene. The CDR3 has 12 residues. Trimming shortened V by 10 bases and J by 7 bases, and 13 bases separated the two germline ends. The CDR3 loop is CATRWGNGELFF. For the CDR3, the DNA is TGTGCCACCCGGTGGGGTAACGGGGAGCTGTTTTTT.

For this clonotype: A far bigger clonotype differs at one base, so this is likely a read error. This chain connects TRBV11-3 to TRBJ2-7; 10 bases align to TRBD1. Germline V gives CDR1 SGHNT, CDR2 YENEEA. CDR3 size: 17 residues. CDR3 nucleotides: TGTGCCAGCAGCTCTAGACGGGACAGGGGAAGTCCCTACGAGCAGCACTTC. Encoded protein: CASSSRRDRGSPYEQHF.

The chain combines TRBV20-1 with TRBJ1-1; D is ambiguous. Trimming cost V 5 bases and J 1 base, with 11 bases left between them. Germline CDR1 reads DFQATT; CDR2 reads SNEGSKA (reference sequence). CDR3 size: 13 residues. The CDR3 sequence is CSAARVQNTEAFF. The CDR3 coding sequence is TGCAGTGCTGCCAGAGTTCAGAACACTGAAGCTTTCTTT.

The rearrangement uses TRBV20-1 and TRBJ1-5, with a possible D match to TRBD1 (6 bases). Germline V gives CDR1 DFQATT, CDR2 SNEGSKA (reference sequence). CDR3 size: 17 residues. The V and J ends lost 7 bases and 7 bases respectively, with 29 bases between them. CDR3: CSVSIRSGQSLSQPQHF. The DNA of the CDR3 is TGCAGTGTCTCCATACGGTCCGGACAGAGCTTGAGCCAGCCCCAGCATTTT.

The CDR3 DNA sequence: TGTGCCAGCTCACCAGTACGGGGGGACCAGCTCCACTTT. Protein product: CASSPVRGDQLHF. V usage is TRBV18 and J usage is TRBJ1-6; D possibly corresponds to TRBD1 (5 bases). CDR1 KGHSH and CDR2 LQKENI come from the germline V gene. Trimming stripped 2 bases from V and 16 bases from J, with 15 bases between. This CDR3 spans 13 amino acids.

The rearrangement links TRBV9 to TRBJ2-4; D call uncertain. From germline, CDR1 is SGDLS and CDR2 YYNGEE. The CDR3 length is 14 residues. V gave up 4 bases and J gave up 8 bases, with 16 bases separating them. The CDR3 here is CASSPEPAPDIQYF. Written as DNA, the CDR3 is TGTGCCAGCAGCCCCGAGCCGGCCCCGGACATTCAGTACTTC.

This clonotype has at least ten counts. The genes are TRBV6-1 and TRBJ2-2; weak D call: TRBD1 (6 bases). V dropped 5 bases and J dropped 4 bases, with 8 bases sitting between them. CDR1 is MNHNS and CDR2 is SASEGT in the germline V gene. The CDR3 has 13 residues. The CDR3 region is CASSPQGTGELFF. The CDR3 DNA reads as TGTGCCAGCAGTCCACAGGGCACCGGGGAGCTGTTTTTT.

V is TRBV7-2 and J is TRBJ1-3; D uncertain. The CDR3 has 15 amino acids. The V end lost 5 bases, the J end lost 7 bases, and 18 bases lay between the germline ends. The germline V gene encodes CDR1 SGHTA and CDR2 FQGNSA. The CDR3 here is CASSLKWGAGNTIYF. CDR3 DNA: TGTGCCAGCAGCCTAAAGTGGGGAGCCGGGAACACCATATATTTT.

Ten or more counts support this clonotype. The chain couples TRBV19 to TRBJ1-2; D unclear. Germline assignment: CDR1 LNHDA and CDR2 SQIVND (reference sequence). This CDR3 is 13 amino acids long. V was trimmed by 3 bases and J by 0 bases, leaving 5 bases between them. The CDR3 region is CASSIYTNYGYTF. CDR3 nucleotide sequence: TGTGCCAGTAGTATTTACACTAACTATGGCTACACCTTC. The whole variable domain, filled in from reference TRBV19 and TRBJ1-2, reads DGGITQSPKYLFRKEGQNVTLSCEQNLNHDAMYWYRQDPGQGLRLIYYSQIVNDFQKGDIAEGYSVSREKKESFPLTVTSAQKNPTAFYLCASSIYTNYGYTFGSGTRLTVV.

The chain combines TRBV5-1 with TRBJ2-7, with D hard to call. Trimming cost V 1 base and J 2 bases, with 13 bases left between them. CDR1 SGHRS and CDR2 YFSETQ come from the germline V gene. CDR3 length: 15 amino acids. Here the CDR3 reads CASSLYREPTYEQYF. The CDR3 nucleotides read TGCGCCAGCAGCTTGTACAGAGAGCCTACCTACGAGCAGTACTTC. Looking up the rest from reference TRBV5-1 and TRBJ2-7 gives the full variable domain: KAGVTQTPRYLIKTRGQQVTLSCSPISGHRSVSWYQQTPGQGLQFLFEYFSETQRNKGNFPGRFSGRQFSNSRSEMNVSTLELGDSALYLCASSLYREPTYEQYFGPGTRLTVT.

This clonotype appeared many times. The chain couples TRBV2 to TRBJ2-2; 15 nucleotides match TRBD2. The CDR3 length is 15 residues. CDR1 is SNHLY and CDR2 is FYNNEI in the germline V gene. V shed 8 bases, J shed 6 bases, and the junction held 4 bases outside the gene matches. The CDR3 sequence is CASLGTSGRPGELFF. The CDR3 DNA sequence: TGTGCCAGCCTGGGGACTAGCGGGAGGCCCGGGGAGCTGTTTTTT.

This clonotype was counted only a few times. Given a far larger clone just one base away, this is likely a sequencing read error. The DNA of the CDR3 is TGTGCCAGCAGTGATCGGGACAGGGGAAGGTATGCGGGCTACACCTTC. It encodes CASSDRDRGRYAGYTF. This chain links TRBV12-3 or TRBV12-4 with TRBJ1-2; 10 positions agree with TRBD1. The CDR3 spans 16 residues. With V trimmed by 5 bases and J by 8 bases, 14 bases remained unmatched.

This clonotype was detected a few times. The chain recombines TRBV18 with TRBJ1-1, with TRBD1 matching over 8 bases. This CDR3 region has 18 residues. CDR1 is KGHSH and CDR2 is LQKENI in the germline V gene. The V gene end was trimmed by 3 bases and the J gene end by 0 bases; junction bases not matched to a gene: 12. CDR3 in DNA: TGTGCCAGCTCACCGAGGACAGGGACATCTGACATGAACACTGAAGCTTTCTTT. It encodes CASSPRTGTSDMNTEAFF.

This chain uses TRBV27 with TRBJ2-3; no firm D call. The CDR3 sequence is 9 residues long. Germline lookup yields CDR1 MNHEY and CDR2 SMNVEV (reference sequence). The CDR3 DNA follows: TGTGGATCCACAGATACGCAGTATTTT. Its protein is CGSTDTQYF.

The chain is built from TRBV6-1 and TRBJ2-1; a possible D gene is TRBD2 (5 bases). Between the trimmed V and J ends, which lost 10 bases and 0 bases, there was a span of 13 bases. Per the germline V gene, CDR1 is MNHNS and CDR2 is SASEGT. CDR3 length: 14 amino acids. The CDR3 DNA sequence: TGTGCCAACAACGCGCGGGTCTCCTACAATGAGCAGTTCTTC. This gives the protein CANNARVSYNEQFF.

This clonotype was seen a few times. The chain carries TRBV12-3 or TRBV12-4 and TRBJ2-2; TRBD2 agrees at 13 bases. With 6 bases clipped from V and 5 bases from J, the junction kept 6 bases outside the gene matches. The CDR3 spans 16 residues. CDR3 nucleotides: TGTGCCAGCAGGCGGACTAGCGGGAGTGGGACCGGGGAGCTGTTTTTT. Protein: CASRRTSGSGTGELFF.

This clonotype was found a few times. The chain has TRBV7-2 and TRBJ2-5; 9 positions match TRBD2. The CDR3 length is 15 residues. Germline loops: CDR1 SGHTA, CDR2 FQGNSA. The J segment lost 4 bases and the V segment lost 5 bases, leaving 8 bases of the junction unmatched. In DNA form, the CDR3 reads TGTGCCAGCAGCGACTTGGGACTAGCACGAGAGACCCAGTACTTC. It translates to CASSDLGLARETQYF.

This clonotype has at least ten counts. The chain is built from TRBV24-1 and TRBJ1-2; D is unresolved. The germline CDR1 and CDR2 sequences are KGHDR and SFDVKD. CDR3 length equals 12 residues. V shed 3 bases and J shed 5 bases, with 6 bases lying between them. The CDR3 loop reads CATSDGIYGYTF. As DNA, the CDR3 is TGTGCCACCAGTGATGGAATATATGGCTACACCTTC.

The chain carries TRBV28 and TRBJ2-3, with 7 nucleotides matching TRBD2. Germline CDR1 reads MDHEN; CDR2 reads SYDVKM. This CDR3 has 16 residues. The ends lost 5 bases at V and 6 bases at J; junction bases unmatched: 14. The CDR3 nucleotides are TGTGCCAGCAGTGAAGCGGGACTCCTCACGGGGGATACGCAGTATTTT. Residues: CASSEAGLLTGDTQYF.

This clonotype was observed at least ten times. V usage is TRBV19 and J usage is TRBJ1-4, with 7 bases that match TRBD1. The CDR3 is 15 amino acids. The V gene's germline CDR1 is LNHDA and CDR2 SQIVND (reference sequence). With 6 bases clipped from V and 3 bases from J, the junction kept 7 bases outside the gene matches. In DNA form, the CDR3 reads TGTGCCAGTAGCCGCAGACAGGGATCTAATGAAAAACTGTTTTTT. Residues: CASSRRQGSNEKLFF.

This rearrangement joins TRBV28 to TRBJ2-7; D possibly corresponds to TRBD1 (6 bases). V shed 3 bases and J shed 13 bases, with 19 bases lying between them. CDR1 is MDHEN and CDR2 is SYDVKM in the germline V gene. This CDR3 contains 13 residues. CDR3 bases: TGTGCCAGCAGTTTGGGGGCCAGGGTTGGGTCCTACTTC. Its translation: CASSLGARVGSYF.

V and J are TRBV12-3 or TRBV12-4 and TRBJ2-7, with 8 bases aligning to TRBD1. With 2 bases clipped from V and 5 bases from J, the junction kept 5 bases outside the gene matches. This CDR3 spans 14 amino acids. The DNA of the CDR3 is TGTGCCAGCAGTTTATCAGGGGGCCTCGACGAGCAGTACTTC. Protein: CASSLSGGLDEQYF.

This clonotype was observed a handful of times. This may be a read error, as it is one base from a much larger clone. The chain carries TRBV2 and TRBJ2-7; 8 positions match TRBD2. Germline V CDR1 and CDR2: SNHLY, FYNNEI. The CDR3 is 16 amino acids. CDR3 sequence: CASSEALRGGGDERYF. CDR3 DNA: TGTGCCAGCAGTGAAGCGCTTCGGGGGGGAGGGGACGAGCGGTACTTC.

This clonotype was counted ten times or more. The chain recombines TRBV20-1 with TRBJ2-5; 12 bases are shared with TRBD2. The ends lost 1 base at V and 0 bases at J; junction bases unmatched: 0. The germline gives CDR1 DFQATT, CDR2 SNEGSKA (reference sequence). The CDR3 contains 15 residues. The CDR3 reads CSARGTSGDQETQYF. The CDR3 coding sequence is TGCAGTGCTAGAGGGACTAGCGGGGACCAAGAGACCCAGTACTTC.

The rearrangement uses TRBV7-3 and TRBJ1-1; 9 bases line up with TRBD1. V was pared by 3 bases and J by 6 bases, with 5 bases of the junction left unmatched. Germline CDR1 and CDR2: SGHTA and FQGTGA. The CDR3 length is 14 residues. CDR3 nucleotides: TGTGCCAGCAGCTTGGGGACAGGGAGGTCTGAAGCTTTCTTT. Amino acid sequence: CASSLGTGRSEAFF.